This TCR beta chain comes out of a study of T cells in Graves' hyperthyroidism and ophthalmopathy. With respect to this clonotype: Antigen: not known.

The study's findings and limits: In the blood, most expanded thyroid clonotypes above 0.001 appeared as well. Ophthalmopathy was separated from stable hyperthyroidism by a 13 V-J model. Before onset, ophthalmopathy was predicted by the model a median around 6 months earlier.

Trimming shortened V by 1 base and J by 0 bases, and 6 bases separated the two germline ends. Germline V gene data show CDR1 as DFQATT and CDR2 as SNEGSKA (reference sequence). The CDR3 is 13 residues long. RNA transcripts gave rise to amplified TCR beta CDR3 regions. A first-round RT-PCR of the TCR CDR3 used the HTBI primer set. TCRdb re-derived calls from the multiplex PCR reads in MiXCR, one entry per CDR3 protein. This table has approximately 520,000 distinct CDR3 sequences, around 22% appearing once. The specimen sequenced was blood. This TCR came from a woman aged 30 to 39 with Graves' ophthalmopathy. J is TRBJ2-5 and V is TRBV20-1; unclear D gene. The CDR3 DNA sequence: TGCAGTGCTAGAGTCTGGTACCAAGAGACCCAGTACTTC. It specifies CSARVWYQETQYF.